This paragraph reports one T cell receptor (beta chain). What it binds is unknown. This sample's time point: baseline, week 1 (first vaccination visit). Treatment in this sample: pre-vaccination baseline after standard-of-care therapy. There were new WHO grade 3 or 4 astrocytomas in the donors, and these were IDH1-mutant and ATRX-lost. This sample was included in a study of a mutant IDH1 vaccine in newly diagnosed glioma. Whole-study context: Patients under treatment included about 62% males and 37.5% females and had a mean age of about 37 years. Patients arrived already treated with radiotherapy, temozolomide, or both, most having had both.

Assay used: immunoSEQ multiplex PCR; TCRdb lists only in-frame clones, some missing. In the table there are about 30,000 clones, about 80% of which are singletons. General study findings and limits: The occurrence of vaccine-induced immune responses was seen in around 93% of patients.

V lost 0 bases to trimming and J lost 0 bases, with 7 bases between them. The CDR3 sequence is 15 residues long. The germline gives CDR1 ENHRY, CDR2 SYGVKD. Sequenced here: PBMCs, sampled from a glioma patient treated with radiotherapy, temozolomide or both. The chain uses TRBV10-3 and TRBJ2-3; D is unclear. The TCR originated in a man aged 30 to 45 with glioma. CDR3 in DNA: TGTGCCATCAGTGAGTCCCTACCAAGCACAGATACGCAGTATTTT. As protein: CAISESLPSTDTQYF.